The rows below give T cell receptor beta chains drawn from one sample of a study of Ad26.COV2.S vaccination and SARS-CoV-2 variants. TCRdb keeps only in-frame clones here, not all; method: immunoSEQ multiplex PCR. The sample holds fewer than 400,000 clones, approximately 89% seen once. This specimen consisted of peripheral blood, obtained in a trial of Ad26.COV2.S vaccine versus placebo. These receptors all come from a person aged 18 to 59 who received the Ad26.COV2.S COVID-19 vaccine or a placebo. CDR3s include the opening cysteine and the closing phenylalanine or tryptophan. A D gene is named only where the DNA matches it firmly. Clone size is shown for a subset of rows, as once, few, many or a class of expanded clone.

j_gene: TRBJ1-2
d_gene: TRBD1
abundance: few
v_gene: TRBV19
CDR3nt: TGTGCCAGTATCGATCCCCGGGACAGGGGCCGACGCAACTATGGCTACACCTTC
CDR3aa: CASIDPRDRGRRNYGYTF

j_gene: TRBJ2-7
d_gene: .
abundance: .
v_gene: TRBV6-5
CDR3nt: TGTGCCAGCAGCCCGGCCGGGGCAGACTACGAGCAGTACTTC
CDR3aa: CASSPAGADYEQYF

j_gene: TRBJ2-1
d_gene: .
abundance: .
v_gene: TRBV19
CDR3nt: TGTGCCAGTAGTATAGAAGGTACTAGAGCCTACAATGAGCAGTTCTTC
CDR3aa: CASSIEGTRAYNEQFF

j_gene: TRBJ2-1
d_gene: TRBD2
abundance: .
v_gene: TRBV14
CDR3nt: TGTGCCAGCAGCCAAGCGGGCGGGAGGACCCACAATGAGCAGTTCTTC
CDR3aa: CASSQAGGRTHNEQFF

j_gene: TRBJ2-7
d_gene: .
abundance: .
v_gene: TRBV11-3
CDR3nt: TGTGCCAGCAGCTTAAGGGCCGGGATGACCTACGAGCAGTACTTC
CDR3aa: CASSLRAGMTYEQYF

j_gene: TRBJ2-7
d_gene: .
abundance: .
v_gene: TRBV7-2
CDR3nt: TGTGCCAGCAGCTTAGTACGGGGGAAGGCCTACGAGCAGTACTTC
CDR3aa: CASSLVRGKAYEQYF

j_gene: TRBJ2-1
d_gene: .
abundance: few
v_gene: TRBV29-1
CDR3nt: TGCAGCGTTGAGGGGGGATACAATGAGCAGTTCTTC
CDR3aa: CSVEGGYNEQFF

j_gene: TRBJ2-1
d_gene: .
abundance: .
v_gene: TRBV6-5
CDR3nt: TGTGCCAGCAGCCGAGCGGGCTCCTACAATGAGCAGTTCTTC
CDR3aa: CASSRAGSYNEQFF

j_gene: TRBJ2-5
d_gene: .
abundance: .
v_gene: TRBV19
CDR3nt: TGTGCCAGTAGTCTGGGGGGCCAAGAGACCCAGTACTTC
CDR3aa: CASSLGGQETQYF

j_gene: TRBJ2-7
d_gene: .
abundance: .
v_gene: TRBV6-5
CDR3nt: TGTGCCAGCACCACCCCGGGGTACGAGCAGTACTTC
CDR3aa: CASTTPGYEQYF

j_gene: TRBJ2-7
d_gene: .
abundance: .
v_gene: TRBV30
CDR3nt: TGTGCCTGGACCCATGGAACAAACTACTACGAGCAGTACTTC
CDR3aa: CAWTHGTNYYEQYF

j_gene: TRBJ2-7
d_gene: .
abundance: .
v_gene: TRBV5-5
CDR3nt: TGTGCCAGCAGCTTGGCTCTGTCTTTCTCCTACGAGCAGTACTTC
CDR3aa: CASSLALSFSYEQYF

j_gene: TRBJ1-2
d_gene: .
abundance: once
v_gene: TRBV18
CDR3nt: TGTGCCAGCTCTCCCCAGAGCGTACCTAACTATGGCTACACCTTC
CDR3aa: CASSPQSVPNYGYTF

j_gene: TRBJ2-1
d_gene: .
abundance: .
v_gene: TRBV7-6
CDR3nt: TGTGCCAGCAGCTTAGTTTTCCAGAATGAGCAGTTCTTC
CDR3aa: CASSLVFQNEQFF

j_gene: TRBJ2-1
d_gene: TRBD1
abundance: .
v_gene: TRBV9
CDR3nt: TGTGCCAGCAGCGTTGAAGTGGGACAGGGCTCTAGGAATGAGCAGTTCTTC
CDR3aa: CASSVEVGQGSRNEQFF

j_gene: TRBJ2-5
d_gene: TRBD1
abundance: .
v_gene: TRBV9
CDR3nt: TGTGCCAGCAGCAGACAGGGACAAGAGACCCAGTACTTC
CDR3aa: CASSRQGQETQYF

j_gene: TRBJ2-3
d_gene: .
abundance: .
v_gene: TRBV30
CDR3nt: TGTGCCTGGAGTAGGAGGGAGGACAGCACAGATACGCAGTATTTT
CDR3aa: CAWSRREDSTDTQYF

j_gene: TRBJ2-3
d_gene: .
abundance: .
v_gene: TRBV19
CDR3nt: TGTGCCAGTAGTATGGTTAGCCCCACAGATACGCAGTATTTT
CDR3aa: CASSMVSPTDTQYF

j_gene: TRBJ2-2
d_gene: .
abundance: .
v_gene: TRBV5-1
CDR3nt: TGCGCCAGCAGCTTGGTGGCCACCTCGAACACCGGGGAGCTGTTTTTT
CDR3aa: CASSLVATSNTGELFF

j_gene: TRBJ2-3
d_gene: TRBD2
abundance: .
v_gene: TRBV15
CDR3nt: TGTGCCACCAGCAGAGAAGCGGGAGGGAGCACAGATACGCAGTATTTT
CDR3aa: CATSREAGGSTDTQYF

j_gene: TRBJ2-2
d_gene: TRBD1
abundance: .
v_gene: TRBV19
CDR3nt: TGTGCCAGTAAAGCCGGGACAGGGATTTCCGGGGAGCTGTTTTTT
CDR3aa: CASKAGTGISGELFF

j_gene: TRBJ1-1
d_gene: .
abundance: .
v_gene: TRBV7-3
CDR3nt: TGTGCCAGCAGCGATAACACTGAAGCTTTCTTT
CDR3aa: CASSDNTEAFF

j_gene: TRBJ2-5
d_gene: .
abundance: .
v_gene: TRBV5-6
CDR3nt: TGTGCCAGCAGCTTGGTTAGGGGAGGCCTCGACGTAGAGACCCAGTACTTC
CDR3aa: CASSLVRGGLDVETQYF

j_gene: TRBJ1-4
d_gene: .
abundance: .
v_gene: TRBV21-1
CDR3nt: TGTGCCAGCACTTCGACGGGGGAAAAACTGTTTTTT
CDR3aa: CASTSTGEKLFF

j_gene: TRBJ1-4
d_gene: TRBD1
abundance: once
v_gene: TRBV19
CDR3nt: TGTGCCAGTAGTGCTACAGGGGGGACTAATGAAAAACTGTTTTTT
CDR3aa: CASSATGGTNEKLFF

j_gene: TRBJ2-1
d_gene: TRBD2
abundance: .
v_gene: TRBV7-2
CDR3nt: TGTGCCAGCAGCTTTGGGACTAGTGAAAATGAGCAGTTCTTC
CDR3aa: CASSFGTSENEQFF

j_gene: TRBJ1-1
d_gene: .
abundance: .
v_gene: TRBV27
CDR3nt: TGTGCCAGCAGGGCGGGACCGGGCTTT
CDR3aa: CASRAGPGF

j_gene: TRBJ2-1
d_gene: TRBD1
abundance: .
v_gene: TRBV5-1
CDR3nt: TGCGCCAGCAGCTTGTCGAGGACAGGGGGCAATGAGCAGTTCTTC
CDR3aa: CASSLSRTGGNEQFF

j_gene: TRBJ1-5
d_gene: .
abundance: .
v_gene: TRBV3-1/TRBV3-2
CDR3nt: TGTGCCAGCAGCCAAGGGACGTCGCCCCAGCATTTT
CDR3aa: CASSQGTSPQHF

j_gene: TRBJ1-5
d_gene: .
abundance: once
v_gene: TRBV19
CDR3nt: TGTGCCAGTAGTATCATAGGGGCGAGGGGAGGCAATCAGCCCCAGCATTTT
CDR3aa: CASSIIGARGGNQPQHF

j_gene: TRBJ2-7
d_gene: .
abundance: once
v_gene: TRBV18
CDR3nt: TGTGCCAGCTCACAAACAGGGTTAGCCTACGAGCAGTACTTC
CDR3aa: CASSQTGLAYEQYF

j_gene: TRBJ1-1
d_gene: .
abundance: .
v_gene: TRBV7-3
CDR3nt: TGTGCCAGCAGCTTAACGAAGGGCAATTTACGGGGGGAGAACACTGAAGCTTTCTTT
CDR3aa: CASSLTKGNLRGENTEAFF

j_gene: TRBJ1-2
d_gene: .
abundance: .
v_gene: TRBV2
CDR3nt: TGTGCCAGCAGTGAAAAGTTCTGGCATGGCTACACCTTC
CDR3aa: CASSEKFWHGYTF

j_gene: TRBJ2-7
d_gene: .
abundance: .
v_gene: TRBV3-1/TRBV3-2
CDR3nt: TGTGCCAGCAGCCAAGCTCCCGGGGCCCGCTACGAGCAGTACTTC
CDR3aa: CASSQAPGARYEQYF

j_gene: TRBJ2-1
d_gene: TRBD2
abundance: .
v_gene: TRBV5-8
CDR3nt: TGTGCCAGCAGCTTGGCGGCTAGCGGGATCTACAATGAGCAGTTCTTC
CDR3aa: CASSLAASGIYNEQFF

j_gene: TRBJ1-5
d_gene: .
abundance: .
v_gene: TRBV7-8
CDR3nt: TGTGCCAGCAGCTTGTACAGGGATAGTAGTCAGCCCCAGCATTTT
CDR3aa: CASSLYRDSSQPQHF

j_gene: TRBJ2-1
d_gene: .
abundance: .
v_gene: TRBV19
CDR3nt: TGTGCCAGTCGCCTCGGGTTTTCATACAATGAGCAGTTCTTC
CDR3aa: CASRLGFSYNEQFF

j_gene: TRBJ1-2
d_gene: .
abundance: .
v_gene: TRBV29-1
CDR3nt: TGCAGCGTAGGGGACACTACGTATGGCTACACCTTC
CDR3aa: CSVGDTTYGYTF

j_gene: TRBJ1-4
d_gene: .
abundance: .
v_gene: TRBV2
CDR3nt: TGTGCCAGCAGCCCCCAGAAAAATGAAAAACTGTTTTTT
CDR3aa: CASSPQKNEKLFF

j_gene: TRBJ2-2
d_gene: TRBD1
abundance: .
v_gene: TRBV7-9
CDR3nt: TGTGCCAGCAGCTCCTGGACAGGGGGCGGGACGAACACCGGGGAGCTGTTTTTT
CDR3aa: CASSSWTGGGTNTGELFF

j_gene: TRBJ1-2
d_gene: TRBD1
abundance: .
v_gene: TRBV19
CDR3nt: TGTGCCAGTAGTATCGGTGACAGGGGGAACTATGGCTACACCTTC
CDR3aa: CASSIGDRGNYGYTF

j_gene: TRBJ1-1
d_gene: .
abundance: .
v_gene: TRBV7-8
CDR3nt: TGTGCCAGCAGCTCCGCGGGAGGGACACGGAAGACTGAAGCTTTCTTT
CDR3aa: CASSSAGGTRKTEAFF

j_gene: TRBJ1-1
d_gene: .
abundance: .
v_gene: TRBV5-6
CDR3nt: TGTGCCAGCAGCTCCTTAACTCGAATGAACACTGAAGCTTTCTTT
CDR3aa: CASSSLTRMNTEAFF